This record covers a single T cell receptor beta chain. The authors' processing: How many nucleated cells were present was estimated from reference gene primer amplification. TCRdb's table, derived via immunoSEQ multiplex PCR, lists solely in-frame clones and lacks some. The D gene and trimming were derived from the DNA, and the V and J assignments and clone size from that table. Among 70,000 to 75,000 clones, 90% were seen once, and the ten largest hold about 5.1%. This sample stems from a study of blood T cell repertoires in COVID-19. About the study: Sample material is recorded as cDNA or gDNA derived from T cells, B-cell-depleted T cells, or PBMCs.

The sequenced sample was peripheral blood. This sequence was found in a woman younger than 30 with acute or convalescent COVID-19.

CDR3 sequence reads: CASSWRTGRDQPQHF. The CDR3 DNA reads TGTGCCAGCAGCTGGCGGACAGGGCGAGATCAGCCCCAGCATTTT. This rearrangement joins TRBV5-5 to TRBJ1-5; the match to TRBD1 covers 8 bases. The CDR3 length is 15 residues. Germline values: CDR1 SGHKS, CDR2 YYEKEE (reference sequence). J was trimmed by 5 bases and V by 3 bases; bases with no gene match: 7.